The rows below give T cell receptor beta chains drawn from one sample of a study of post-analysis software for immune sequencing data. MiXCR, applied by TCRdb to the PCR reads, yields one record per CDR3 protein. The data contain roughly 800,000 distinct CDR3 sequences, roughly 46% of them singletons. Sequenced material: blood. These receptors originate from a girl between 5 and 17 years old with multiple sclerosis. The CDR3 runs from the conserved cysteine through the conserved F or W. A D gene is named only where the DNA matches it firmly. The listing skips clone size in some rows; elsewhere it reads once, few, many or a size class.

j_gene: TRBJ2-4
abundance: few
d_gene: TRBD2
v_gene: TRBV5-1
CDR3nt: TGCGCCAGCAGCCTCGCAAATGTAGCGGGAGGAGGGAACATTCAGTACTTC
CDR3aa: CASSLANVAGGGNIQYF

j_gene: TRBJ2-2
abundance: few
d_gene: .
v_gene: TRBV12-3/TRBV12-4
CDR3nt: TGTGCCAGCAGTCACCCCGGGGAGCTGTTTTTT
CDR3aa: CASSHPGELFF

j_gene: TRBJ2-7
abundance: few
d_gene: TRBD1
v_gene: TRBV6-5
CDR3nt: TGTGCCAGCAGTTACAACACCCGGGGACAGAACGAGCAGTACTTC
CDR3aa: CASSYNTRGQNEQYF

j_gene: TRBJ2-5
abundance: .
d_gene: TRBD2
v_gene: TRBV29-1
CDR3nt: TGCAGCGGTAGCGGGAGTGCTAGTGAGACCCAGTACTTC
CDR3aa: CSGSGSASETQYF

j_gene: TRBJ2-7
abundance: few
d_gene: .
v_gene: TRBV7-9
CDR3nt: TGTGCCAGCAGCCCTCCTAGGGGACCAACACCCGAGCAGTACTTC
CDR3aa: CASSPPRGPTPEQYF

j_gene: TRBJ2-7
abundance: .
d_gene: .
v_gene: TRBV6-2/TRBV6-3
CDR3nt: TGTGCCAGCAGTTATAGAGGGTTAGCGGACTACGAGCAGTACTTC
CDR3aa: CASSYRGLADYEQYF

j_gene: TRBJ2-7
abundance: .
d_gene: TRBD2
v_gene: TRBV7-9
CDR3nt: TGTGCCAGCAGCTTCCCGACTAGCGGGAGGAGCGAGCAGTACTTC
CDR3aa: CASSFPTSGRSEQYF

j_gene: TRBJ2-7
abundance: .
d_gene: .
v_gene: TRBV10-3
CDR3nt: TGTGCCATCAGTGAGTCAGGCTGGCACCCATACGAGCAGTACTTC
CDR3aa: CAISESGWHPYEQYF

j_gene: TRBJ2-3
abundance: .
d_gene: .
v_gene: TRBV20-1
CDR3nt: TGCAGTGCTAGAGCTGTTACTAGCCTTGACACAGATACGCAGTATTTT
CDR3aa: CSARAVTSLDTDTQYF

j_gene: TRBJ1-2
abundance: few
d_gene: TRBD1
v_gene: TRBV29-1
CDR3nt: TGCAGCGGACGGGACAGTGGCGGCTACACCTTC
CDR3aa: CSGRDSGGYTF

j_gene: TRBJ2-1
abundance: few
d_gene: .
v_gene: TRBV29-1
CDR3nt: TGCAGCGTTGAAAAAAACAATGAGCAGTTCTTC
CDR3aa: CSVEKNNEQFF

j_gene: TRBJ2-3
abundance: once
d_gene: .
v_gene: TRBV5-1
CDR3nt: TGCGCCAGCAGCACCCAGAAACCGGGAGCAGATACGCAGTATTTT
CDR3aa: CASSTQKPGADTQYF

j_gene: TRBJ1-5
abundance: few
d_gene: TRBD1
v_gene: TRBV4-2
CDR3nt: TGTGCCAGCAGCCAAGGGGCCGGGACAGGACATCAGCCCCAGCATTTT
CDR3aa: CASSQGAGTGHQPQHF

j_gene: TRBJ2-7
abundance: .
d_gene: TRBD2
v_gene: TRBV4-3
CDR3nt: TGCGCCAGCAGCCAAGATGGGCTAGCGGGAAGTTACAATGAGCAGTACTTC
CDR3aa: CASSQDGLAGSYNEQYF

j_gene: TRBJ2-3
abundance: few
d_gene: .
v_gene: TRBV20-1
CDR3nt: TGCAGTGCTAGAGATATAGCGGACAGCACAGATACGCAGTATTTT
CDR3aa: CSARDIADSTDTQYF

j_gene: TRBJ2-3
abundance: few
d_gene: .
v_gene: TRBV29-1
CDR3nt: TGCAGCTACTTTTGGGTCGGCACAGATACGCAGTATTTT
CDR3aa: CSYFWVGTDTQYF

j_gene: TRBJ2-7
abundance: .
d_gene: .
v_gene: TRBV12-3/TRBV12-4
CDR3nt: TGTGCCAGCAGTTTACGGGTCAGCGAGCAGTACTTC
CDR3aa: CASSLRVSEQYF

j_gene: TRBJ1-6
abundance: .
d_gene: TRBD1
v_gene: TRBV28
CDR3nt: TGTGCCAGCAGTTCCCTCCTAGGGGGCGGTTCACCCCTCCACTTT
CDR3aa: CASSSLLGGGSPLHF

j_gene: TRBJ2-7
abundance: once
d_gene: TRBD2
v_gene: TRBV4-3
CDR3nt: TGCGCCAGCAGCCAAGGGGCGGGAGAGACCTACGAGCAGTACTTC
CDR3aa: CASSQGAGETYEQYF

j_gene: TRBJ2-5
abundance: .
d_gene: .
v_gene: TRBV13
CDR3nt: TGTGCCAGCAGCTTAGAGGACACTCAAGAGACCCAGTACTTC
CDR3aa: CASSLEDTQETQYF

j_gene: TRBJ2-4
abundance: .
d_gene: TRBD2
v_gene: TRBV7-9
CDR3nt: TGTGCCAGCAGCAGCCCAGCGGGGCAAAACATTCAGTACTTC
CDR3aa: CASSSPAGQNIQYF

j_gene: TRBJ2-5
abundance: .
d_gene: .
v_gene: TRBV11-3
CDR3nt: TGTGCCAGCGGGGTGTACCAAGAGACCCAGTACTTC
CDR3aa: CASGVYQETQYF

j_gene: TRBJ1-4
abundance: few
d_gene: .
v_gene: TRBV11-2
CDR3nt: TGTGCCAGCAGCTTAATCCGGGATGAAAAACTGTTTTTT
CDR3aa: CASSLIRDEKLFF

j_gene: TRBJ1-2
abundance: .
d_gene: TRBD1
v_gene: TRBV7-9
CDR3nt: TGTGCCAGCAGCTTAGGGACAGGGGACAACTATGGCTACACCTTC
CDR3aa: CASSLGTGDNYGYTF

j_gene: TRBJ2-1
abundance: .
d_gene: .
v_gene: TRBV28
CDR3nt: TGTGCCAGCAGTTTCCGAGGGGGCAATGAGCAGTTCTTC
CDR3aa: CASSFRGGNEQFF

j_gene: TRBJ2-4
abundance: .
d_gene: TRBD2
v_gene: TRBV20-1
CDR3nt: TGCAGTGCTGCGGGGGGCTATGAAAACATTCAGTACTTC
CDR3aa: CSAAGGYENIQYF

j_gene: TRBJ1-1
abundance: .
d_gene: .
v_gene: TRBV20-1
CDR3nt: TGCAGTGCTAGAGATTTTGCTTTGGGGGCCTTGGTGAGTGAAGCTTTCTTT
CDR3aa: CSARDFALGALVSEAFF

j_gene: TRBJ1-2
abundance: few
d_gene: .
v_gene: TRBV9
CDR3nt: TGTGCCAGCAGCGTAGATTCTGAGGGGATCCATGGCTACACCTTC
CDR3aa: CASSVDSEGIHGYTF

j_gene: TRBJ2-7
abundance: .
d_gene: TRBD1
v_gene: TRBV2
CDR3nt: TGTGCCAGCAGACAGGGGGCGAAGCGGAACGAGCAGTACTTC
CDR3aa: CASRQGAKRNEQYF

j_gene: TRBJ2-3
abundance: .
d_gene: TRBD2
v_gene: TRBV18
CDR3nt: TGTGCCAGCTCACCAAGATCCAGCGGGAGCAGGAGAGATACGCAGTATTTT
CDR3aa: CASSPRSSGSRRDTQYF

j_gene: TRBJ1-1
abundance: .
d_gene: .
v_gene: TRBV28
CDR3nt: TGTGCCAGCAGCCTTAGGTGGGGGGCCACTGAAGCTTTCTTT
CDR3aa: CASSLRWGATEAFF

j_gene: TRBJ2-6
abundance: .
d_gene: .
v_gene: TRBV6-5
CDR3nt: TGTGCCAGCAGTTACGCCGGGTCCTTCTCTGGGGCCAACGTCCTGACTTTC
CDR3aa: CASSYAGSFSGANVLTF

j_gene: TRBJ1-1
abundance: .
d_gene: .
v_gene: TRBV6-2/TRBV6-3
CDR3nt: TGTGCCAGCGGTGAACAGGGTGCGGCTGAAGCTTTCTTT
CDR3aa: CASGEQGAAEAFF

j_gene: TRBJ2-1
abundance: .
d_gene: .
v_gene: TRBV7-8
CDR3nt: TGTGCCAGCAGCTGTATCCAGGCCTACAATGAGCAGTTCTTC
CDR3aa: CASSCIQAYNEQFF

j_gene: TRBJ2-6
abundance: .
d_gene: TRBD2
v_gene: TRBV6-6
CDR3nt: TGTGCCACGGGAGGGCTTCATCCCTCATCTGGGGCCAACGTCCTGACTTTC
CDR3aa: CATGGLHPSSGANVLTF

j_gene: TRBJ1-2
abundance: .
d_gene: .
v_gene: TRBV4-1
CDR3nt: TGCGCCAGCAGCCAAGAACCGGGGGCCTATGGCTACACCTTC
CDR3aa: CASSQEPGAYGYTF

j_gene: TRBJ2-7
abundance: .
d_gene: .
v_gene: TRBV7-6
CDR3nt: TGTGCCAGCAGCTTTGGATTCAATGAGCAGTACTTC
CDR3aa: CASSFGFNEQYF

j_gene: TRBJ2-1
abundance: .
d_gene: .
v_gene: TRBV29-1
CDR3nt: TGCAGCGGCCAGGACAGAGAGGTCTATGAGCAGTTCTTC
CDR3aa: CSGQDREVYEQFF

j_gene: TRBJ2-7
abundance: .
d_gene: .
v_gene: TRBV7-3
CDR3nt: TGTGCCAGCAGCCCCCTGGGCGGCGAAGCGGTATACGAGCAGTACTTC
CDR3aa: CASSPLGGEAVYEQYF

j_gene: TRBJ2-7
abundance: .
d_gene: .
v_gene: TRBV28
CDR3nt: TGTGCCAGCATCCTCCTTGGTATCCAAGGGAGCTCCTACGAGCAGTACTTC
CDR3aa: CASILLGIQGSSYEQYF

j_gene: TRBJ2-7
abundance: few
d_gene: .
v_gene: TRBV3-1
CDR3nt: TGTGCCAGCAGCCAAGCACGACCTTACGAGCAGTACTTC
CDR3aa: CASSQARPYEQYF